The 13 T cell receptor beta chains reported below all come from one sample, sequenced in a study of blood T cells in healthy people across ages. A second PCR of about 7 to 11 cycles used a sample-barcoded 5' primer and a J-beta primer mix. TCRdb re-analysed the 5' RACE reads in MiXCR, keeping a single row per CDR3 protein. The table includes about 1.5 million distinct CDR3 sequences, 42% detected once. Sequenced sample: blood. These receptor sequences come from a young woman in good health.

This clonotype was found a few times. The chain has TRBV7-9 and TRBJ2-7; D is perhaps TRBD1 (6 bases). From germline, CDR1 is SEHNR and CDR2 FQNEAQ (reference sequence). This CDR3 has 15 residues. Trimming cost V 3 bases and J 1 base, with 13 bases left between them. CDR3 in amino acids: CASSFGGEASYEQYF. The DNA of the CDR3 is TGTGCCAGCAGCTTTGGGGGCGAGGCTTCCTACGAGCAGTACTTC. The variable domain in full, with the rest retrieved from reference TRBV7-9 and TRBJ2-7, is DTGVSQNPRHKITKRGQNVTFRCDPISEHNRLYWYRQTLGQGPEFLTYFQNEAQLEKSRLLSDRFSAERPKGSFSTLEIQRTEQGDSAMYLCASSFGGEASYEQYFGPGTRLTVT.

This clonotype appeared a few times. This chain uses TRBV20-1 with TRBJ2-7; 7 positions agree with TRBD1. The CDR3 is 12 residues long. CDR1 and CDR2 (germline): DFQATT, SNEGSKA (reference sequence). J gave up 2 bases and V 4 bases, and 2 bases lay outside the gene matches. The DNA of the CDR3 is TGCAGTGCTAAGGGGACAGCCTACGAGCAGTACTTC. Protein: CSAKGTAYEQYF.

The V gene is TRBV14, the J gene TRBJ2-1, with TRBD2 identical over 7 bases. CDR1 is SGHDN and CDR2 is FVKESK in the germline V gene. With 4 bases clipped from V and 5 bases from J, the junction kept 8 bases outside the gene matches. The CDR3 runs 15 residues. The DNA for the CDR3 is TGTGCCAGCAGCCCGTCGGGGGGTTCTCACAATGAGCAGTTCTTC. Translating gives CASSPSGGSHNEQFF. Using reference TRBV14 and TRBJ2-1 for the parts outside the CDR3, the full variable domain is EAGVTQFPSHSVIEKGQTVTLRCDPISGHDNLYWYRRVMGKEIKFLLHFVKESKQDESGMPNNRFLAERTGGTYSTLKVQPAELEDSGVYFCASSPSGGSHNEQFFGPGTRLTVL.

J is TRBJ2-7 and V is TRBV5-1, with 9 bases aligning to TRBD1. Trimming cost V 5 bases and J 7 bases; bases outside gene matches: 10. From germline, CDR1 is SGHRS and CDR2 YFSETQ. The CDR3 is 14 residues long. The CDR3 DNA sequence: TGCGCCAGCAGTAGACAGGGGGGAGACAATGAGCAGTACTTC. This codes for CASSRQGGDNEQYF.

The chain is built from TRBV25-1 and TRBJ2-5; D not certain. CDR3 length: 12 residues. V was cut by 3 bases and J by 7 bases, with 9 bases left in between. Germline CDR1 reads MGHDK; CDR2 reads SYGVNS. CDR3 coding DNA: TGTGCCAGCAGTGAGCCCGGCGGGACCCAGTACTTC. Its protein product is CASSEPGGTQYF.

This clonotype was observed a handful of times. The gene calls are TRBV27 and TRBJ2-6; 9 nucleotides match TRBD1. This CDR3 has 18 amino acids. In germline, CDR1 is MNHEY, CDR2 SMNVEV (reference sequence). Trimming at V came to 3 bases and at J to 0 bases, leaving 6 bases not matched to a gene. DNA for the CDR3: TGTGCCAGCAGTTTTTTTGGACAGGGGAACTCTGGGGCCAACGTCCTGACTTTC. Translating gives CASSFFGQGNSGANVLTF.

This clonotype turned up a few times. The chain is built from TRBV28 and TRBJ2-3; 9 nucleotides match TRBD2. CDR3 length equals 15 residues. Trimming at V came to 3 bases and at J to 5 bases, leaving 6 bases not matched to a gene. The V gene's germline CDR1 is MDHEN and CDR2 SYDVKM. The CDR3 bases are TGTGCCAGCAGTTTGTCGCGGGGGGGCCGAGATACGCAGTATTTT. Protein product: CASSLSRGGRDTQYF. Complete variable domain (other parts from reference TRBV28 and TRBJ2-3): DVKVTQSSRYLVKRTGEKVFLECVQDMDHENMFWYRQDPGLGLRLIYFSYDVKMKEKGDIPEGYSVSREKKERFSLILESASTNQTSMYLCASSLSRGGRDTQYFGPGTRLTVL.

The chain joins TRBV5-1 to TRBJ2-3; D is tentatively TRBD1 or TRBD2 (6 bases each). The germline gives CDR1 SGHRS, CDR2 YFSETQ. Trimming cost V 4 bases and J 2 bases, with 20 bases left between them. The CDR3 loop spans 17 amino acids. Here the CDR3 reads CASSPGASVKVTDTQYF. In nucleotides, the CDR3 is TGCGCCAGCAGCCCGGGGGCTAGCGTCAAGGTCACAGATACGCAGTATTTT.

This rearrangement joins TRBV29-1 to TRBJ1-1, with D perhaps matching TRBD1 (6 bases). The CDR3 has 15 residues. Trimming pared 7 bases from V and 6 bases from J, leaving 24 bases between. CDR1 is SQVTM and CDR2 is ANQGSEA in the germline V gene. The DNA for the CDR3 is TGCAGCGCCCGAGGTTACGCCAGGGGAGTATCTGAAGCTTTCTTT. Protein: CSARGYARGVSEAFF.

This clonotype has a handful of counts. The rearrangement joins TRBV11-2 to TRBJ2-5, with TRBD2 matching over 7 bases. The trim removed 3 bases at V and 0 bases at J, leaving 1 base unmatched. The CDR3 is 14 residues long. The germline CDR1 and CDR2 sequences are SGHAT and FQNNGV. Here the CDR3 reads CASSFSGDQETQYF. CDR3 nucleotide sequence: TGTGCCAGCAGCTTCAGCGGGGACCAAGAGACCCAGTACTTC.

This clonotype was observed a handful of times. The CDR3 DNA follows: TGTGCCAGCAGAGGGGGGACTAGCCGAAATGAGCAGTTCTTC. Translating gives CASRGGTSRNEQFF. The rearrangement uses TRBV7-2 and TRBJ2-1; TRBD2 aligns across 9 bases. Germline V gene sequence: CDR1 SGHTA, CDR2 FQGNSA. This CDR3 has 14 residues. V gave up 6 bases and J gave up 7 bases; unmatched junction bases: 7. The full variable domain, in which reference TRBV7-2 and TRBJ2-1 provide the parts outside the CDR3, is GAGVSQSPSNKVTEKGKDVELRCDPISGHTALYWYRQSLGQGLEFLIYFQGNSAPDKSGLPSDRFSAERTGGSVSTLTIQRTQQEDSAVYLCASRGGTSRNEQFFGPGTRLTVL.

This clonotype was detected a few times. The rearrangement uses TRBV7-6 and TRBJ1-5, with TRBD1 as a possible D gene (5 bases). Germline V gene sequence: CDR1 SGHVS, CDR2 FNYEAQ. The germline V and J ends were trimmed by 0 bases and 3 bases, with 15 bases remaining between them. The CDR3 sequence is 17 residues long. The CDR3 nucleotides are TGTGCCAGCAGCTTAGCGCCGGGGGAAGGGTACAATCAGCCCCAGCATTTT. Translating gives CASSLAPGEGYNQPQHF.

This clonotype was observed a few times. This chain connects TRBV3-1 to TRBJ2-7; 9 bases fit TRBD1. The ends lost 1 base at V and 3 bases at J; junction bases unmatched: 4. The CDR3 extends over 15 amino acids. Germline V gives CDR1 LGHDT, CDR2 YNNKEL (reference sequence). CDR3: CASSQAGQGLYEQYF. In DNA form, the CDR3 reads TGTGCCAGCAGCCAAGCGGGACAGGGACTCTACGAGCAGTACTTC.